The rows below give T cell receptor beta chains drawn from one sample of a study of regulatory T cells in long-lasting Graves disease. TCRdb independently ran MiXCR on the multiplex PCR reads; one entry per CDR3 protein. Of about 540,000 distinct CDR3 sequences listed, about 13% are singletons. The data also belong to a second study, concerning T cells in Graves' hyperthyroidism and ophthalmopathy.

Sequences were derived from peripheral blood mononuclear cells (PBMCs), sampled at new diagnosis, from a patient treated with antithyroid drugs. These TCRs come from a man aged 30 to 39 with Graves disease. CDR3s include the opening cysteine and the closing phenylalanine or tryptophan. A D gene is named only where the DNA matches it firmly. Some rows have no size entry. The others give once, few or many, or a class for an expanded clone.

j_gene	abundance	v_gene	d_gene	CDR3nt	CDR3aa
TRBJ2-3	many	TRBV11-2	-	TGTGCCAGCAGCGGTCTTGCAGTCACAGATACGCAGTATTTT	CASSGLAVTDTQYF
TRBJ2-7	many	TRBV7-8	-	TGTGCCAGCTCGAGCAGCAGGGGCCACGAGCAGTACTTC	CASSSSRGHEQYF
TRBJ2-5	many	TRBV2	-	TGTGCCAGCAGTGACCAGTGGGAGACCCAGTACTTC	CASSDQWETQYF
TRBJ2-1	-	TRBV24-1	TRBD2	TGTGCCACCAGTGATCCAAGCGGGAGTGGGAATGAGCAGTTCTTC	CATSDPSGSGNEQFF
TRBJ2-3	many	TRBV20-1	-	TGCAGTGCTAGTCGAAACACAGATACGCAGTATTTT	CSASRNTDTQYF
TRBJ1-5	many	TRBV12-3/TRBV12-4	-	TGTGCCAGCAGTCCCCCGTCGGCGCGGCCCCAGCATTTT	CASSPPSARPQHF
TRBJ1-1	few	TRBV13	TRBD1	TGTGCCAGCAGCCCTGAGGACAGGACGAACACTGAAGCTTTCTTT	CASSPEDRTNTEAFF
TRBJ1-5	many	TRBV2	TRBD1	TGTGCCAGCAGTAGAGGACAGGGGGACGGGCAGCCCCAGCATTTT	CASSRGQGDGQPQHF
TRBJ2-7	many	TRBV16	TRBD1	TGTGCCAGCACCACGGGACAGACACTATACGAGCAGTACTTC	CASTTGQTLYEQYF
TRBJ2-5	-	TRBV24-1	TRBD2	TGTGCCACCAGTGATACAACCGGGACTAGCGGGAGAGGAGAGACCCAGTACTTC	CATSDTTGTSGRGETQYF
TRBJ1-1	many	TRBV2	-	TGTGCCAGCAGTGAAAGGACAGTGGACACTGAAGCTTTCTTT	CASSERTVDTEAFF
TRBJ2-7	-	TRBV6-1	TRBD2	TGTGCCAGCAGCCTTAGCGGGAGGTTGGCCTACGAGCAGTACTTC	CASSLSGRLAYEQYF
TRBJ2-1	-	TRBV27	TRBD2	TGTGCCAGCAGTTCGAGCCCTAGCGGAGAGCAGTTCTTC	CASSSSPSGEQFF
TRBJ1-1	few	TRBV5-1	-	TGCGCCAGCAGCCCGGCGGTTGGACAGCCGAACACTGAAGCTTTCTTT	CASSPAVGQPNTEAFF
TRBJ1-5	many	TRBV5-1	-	TGCGCCAGCAGCTTGGGTCCGAGCAATCAGCCCCAGCATTTT	CASSLGPSNQPQHF
TRBJ1-6	many	TRBV12-3/TRBV12-4	-	TGTGCCAGCAGTTCGACAGGCTACCAGAATTCACCCCTCCACTTT	CASSSTGYQNSPLHF
TRBJ2-1	once	TRBV27	TRBD2	TGTGCCAGCAGTTGGGGTAGCGGGAGCTACAATGAGCAGTTCTTC	CASSWGSGSYNEQFF
TRBJ1-1	many	TRBV9	TRBD1	TGTGCCAGCAGCAATACCGGGACAGCGAACACTGAAGCTTTCTTT	CASSNTGTANTEAFF
TRBJ1-1	once	TRBV19	-	TGTGCCAGTAGGCCGAGGACGGCAGGCCAGAGCGGAGCTTTCTTT	CASRPRTAGQSGAFF
TRBJ1-5	many	TRBV2	-	TGTGCCAGCACTACGGGGGGGGCAGGTAATCAGCCCCAGCATTTT	CASTTGGAGNQPQHF
TRBJ2-3	many	TRBV29-1	TRBD2	TGCAGCGTTATGACTAGCGGGAAGCCAGATACGCAGTATTTT	CSVMTSGKPDTQYF
TRBJ2-3	many	TRBV28	-	TGTGCCAGCAGTTTCCCGCGAGGGGGGGTCACAGATACGCAGTATTTT	CASSFPRGGVTDTQYF
TRBJ2-2	-	TRBV6-5	-	TGTGCCAGCAGTTACGGGTCATTAGGGGAGCTGTTTTTT	CASSYGSLGELFF
TRBJ2-1	many	TRBV2	-	TGTGCCAGCAGGTCTGACAGTTCATACAATGAGCAGTTCTTC	CASRSDSSYNEQFF
TRBJ2-3	-	TRBV9	-	TGTGCCAGTGCTCTTGGGACGACTAGCACAGATACGCAGTATTTT	CASALGTTSTDTQYF
TRBJ2-3	many	TRBV12-3/TRBV12-4	-	TGTGCCAGCAGTTCGGGTAGGGCAGATACGCAGTATTTT	CASSSGRADTQYF
TRBJ2-3	many	TRBV13	-	TGTGCCAGCAGCTTAGGGAGGGGCATCGATACGCAGTATTTT	CASSLGRGIDTQYF
TRBJ2-7	-	TRBV12-3/TRBV12-4	TRBD2	TGTGCCAGCAGCCAAGCGGGGGGGGCCTACGAGCAGTACTTC	CASSQAGGAYEQYF
TRBJ2-4	-	TRBV20-1	TRBD2	TGCAGTGCATCCCAACTACTAGCGGGAGGCAACATTCAGTACTTC	CSASQLLAGGNIQYF
TRBJ2-7	-	TRBV20-1	TRBD2	TGCAGTTCTGACAGTGGACTAGCGGGAGGCCCAGGGGGGCAGTACTTC	CSSDSGLAGGPGGQYF
TRBJ1-2	few	TRBV5-1	-	TGCGCCAGCAGTCGGGAAGCTGCTAACTATGGCTACACCTTC	CASSREAANYGYTF
TRBJ2-1	-	TRBV13	TRBD2	TGTGCCAGCAGCTTAGATCCGCTAGCGGGTCACAATGAGCAGTTCTTC	CASSLDPLAGHNEQFF
TRBJ2-5	few	TRBV9	TRBD1	TGTGCCAGCAGCGGATCCGGGACAGGGGGAGAGACCCAGTACTTC	CASSGSGTGGETQYF
TRBJ2-1	many	TRBV18	-	TGTGCCAGCACCCGACTGAGCGGACCCAATGAGCAGTTCTTC	CASTRLSGPNEQFF
TRBJ1-2	many	TRBV7-2	-	TGTGCCAGCAGCTTTTTGGGAAATGGCTACACCTTC	CASSFLGNGYTF
TRBJ1-1	many	TRBV7-2	TRBD1	TGTGCCAGCAGCTCCGACAGGGTGGCCGTAGGCTTCTTT	CASSSDRVAVGFF
TRBJ2-2	many	TRBV24-1	-	TGTGCCACCAGTGGGGGGACACCCGCCGGGGAGCTGTTTTTT	CATSGGTPAGELFF
TRBJ1-5	-	TRBV7-2	-	TGTGCCAGCAGCTTAGTAGGGGCCGCCAATCAGCCCCAGCATTTT	CASSLVGAANQPQHF
TRBJ2-5	many	TRBV7-3	TRBD1	TGTGCCAGCAGCCAAGGGACAGGGGGCGCGACCCAGTACTTC	CASSQGTGGATQYF
TRBJ2-5	many	TRBV4-1	TRBD2	TGCGCCAGCAGCCAAGATAGCGGGACCAAAGAGACCCAGTACTTC	CASSQDSGTKETQYF
TRBJ2-7	many	TRBV5-1	-	TGCGCCAGCAGCTTGCCAGGGCCAGCCTACGAGCAGTACTTC	CASSLPGPAYEQYF
TRBJ1-5	once	TRBV7-9	-	TGTGCCAGCAGCGGTGACCTCAGGACTGATAGCAATCAGCCCCAGCATTTT	CASSGDLRTDSNQPQHF
TRBJ2-1	-	TRBV14	-	TGTGCCAGCAGCCCGGAGGGCCTCTACAATGAGCAGTTCTTC	CASSPEGLYNEQFF
TRBJ1-2	few	TRBV5-1	-	TGCGCCAGCAGCTTGGTTGCAGGGAAGACTAACTATGGCTACACCTTC	CASSLVAGKTNYGYTF
TRBJ1-4	many	TRBV19	-	TGTGCCAGTCAACAGGGAGCAAATGAAAAACTGTTTTTT	CASQQGANEKLFF
TRBJ1-1	few	TRBV12-3/TRBV12-4	TRBD1	TGTGCCAGCAGTTTAGGGGACAGGGGGAACACTGAAGCTTTCTTT	CASSLGDRGNTEAFF
TRBJ1-6	-	TRBV28	-	TGTGCCAGCAGTCGGCCGCATAATTCACCCCTCCACTTT	CASSRPHNSPLHF
TRBJ1-5	many	TRBV6-1	-	TGTGCCAGTGAGACGTTGGGGGGGCCATATAGCAATCAGCCCCAGCATTTT	CASETLGGPYSNQPQHF
TRBJ2-5	many	TRBV28	TRBD2	TGTGCCAGCAGTTCCCTAGCGGGAGGCGAGACCCAGTACTTC	CASSSLAGGETQYF
TRBJ2-5	-	TRBV4-1	-	TGCGCCAGCAGCCAATCCCCCCGGGTGATTCAAGAGACCCAGTACTTC	CASSQSPRVIQETQYF
TRBJ1-3	many	TRBV10-3	-	TGTGCCATCAGTGGAACAGGGAAGGTCGGAAACACCATATATTTT	CAISGTGKVGNTIYF
TRBJ1-5	many	TRBV5-1	TRBD1	TGTGCCAGCAGCTTGGACTACAGGGGTCACAATCAGCCCCAGCATTTT	CASSLDYRGHNQPQHF
TRBJ1-1	many	TRBV3-1	-	TGTGCCAGCAGCCTTGGGGCGGGGGTTCAGGGTGAAGCTTTCTTT	CASSLGAGVQGEAFF
TRBJ2-3	many	TRBV6-2/TRBV6-3	-	TGTGCCAGCAGTTACTCCCCCGCTAGCACAGATACGCAGTATTTT	CASSYSPASTDTQYF
TRBJ2-1	many	TRBV2	-	TGTGCCAGTCAGTTGACCCCTTACAATGAGCAGTTCTTC	CASQLTPYNEQFF
TRBJ2-3	many	TRBV12-3/TRBV12-4	TRBD2	TGTGCCAGCAGTTTAGGGGGGACTAGCTCGGATACGCAGTATTTT	CASSLGGTSSDTQYF
TRBJ2-5	few	TRBV18	TRBD1	TGTGCCAGCTCACAAAGACAGGGTGGCTACCAAGAGACCCAGTACTTC	CASSQRQGGYQETQYF
TRBJ2-3	few	TRBV29-1	-	TGCAGCGCGCTAGCGTTCAGCACAGATACGCAGTATTTT	CSALAFSTDTQYF